This T cell receptor (beta chain) stems from a study of shared clonotypes between healthy human individuals. Participating donors were healthy, HIV-negative adults free of recent acute infections or vaccinations. This CDR3 comprises 14 residues. Between the trimmed V and J ends, which lost 6 bases and 0 bases, there was a span of 10 bases. Germline V CDR1 and CDR2: MDHEN, SYDVKM. Using immunoSEQ multiplex PCR, the repertoire was profiled, and TCRdb retains in-frame clones only, with some absent. The data contain over 1.4 million clones, approximately 97% of them seen just once; the ten biggest clones take up approximately 1.2%.

The sequencing sample was made of naive CD4+ T cells sorted from blood. Subset indicated: CD45RA+ positively selected. This receptor was identified in a man aged 25-40 years in good health. The chain recombines TRBV28 with TRBJ2-3, with D tentatively TRBD1 (6 bases). The CDR3 DNA reads as TGTGCCAGCAGGGTGACAGGTAGCACAGATACGCAGTATTTT. This codes for CASRVTGSTDTQYF.